Below are 8 T cell receptor beta chains sequenced from a single sample in a study of PD-1 blockade in mismatch repair-deficient tumors. Clones were read by immunoSEQ multiplex PCR, and TCRdb kept only the in-frame ones, dropping some. Altogether roughly 48,000 clones are present, roughly 82% being singletons, with the ten largest covering roughly 3.3%. The sequenced sample was PBMCs, obtained before pembrolizumab treatment. These receptors were obtained from an adult with mismatch repair-deficient cancer.

The gene calls are TRBV18 and TRBJ1-4; TRBD1 matches 8 bases. CDR1 is KGHSH and CDR2 is LQKENI in the germline V gene. V dropped 6 bases and J dropped 5; count of bases not matched to a gene: 2. This CDR3 is built from 13 residues. The CDR3: CASSQGANEKLFF. CDR3 DNA sequence: TGTGCCAGCTCCCAGGGGGCGAATGAAAAACTGTTTTTT.

V and J are TRBV7-9 and TRBJ2-5; 10 bases fit TRBD1. The CDR3 has 14 residues. Germline V gene data show CDR1 as SEHNR and CDR2 as FQNEAQ (reference sequence). Trimming cost V 5 bases and J 4 bases; bases outside gene matches: 4. This CDR3 is CASSLGTGAETQYF. CDR3 bases: TGTGCCAGCAGCCTTGGGACAGGGGCAGAGACCCAGTACTTC.

J is TRBJ2-1 and V is TRBV6-6; 7 bases are a match to TRBD2. The CDR3 runs to 15 residues. Losses at the gene ends were 7 bases for V and 3 bases for J; bases not matched to a gene: 9. Looked up from germline, CDR1 is MNHNY and CDR2 is SVGAGI (reference sequence). Here the CDR3 DNA reads TGTGCCAGCACCCCACGAAGCGGGGTCTACAATGAGCAGTTCTTC. Translating it yields CASTPRSGVYNEQFF.

Details on this clone: The sample contains more than one DNA sequence encoding this CDR3. The chain employs TRBV19 and TRBJ2-7; 13 bases agree with TRBD2. The CDR3 length is 14 residues. The V segment lost 5 bases and the J segment 4 bases; nucleotides outside the gene matches: 2. CDR1 and CDR2 (germline): LNHDA, SQIVND (reference sequence). CDR3 sequence: CASSRTSGSYEQYF. CDR3 in DNA: TGTGCCAGTAGTCGGACTAGCGGGAGTTACGAGCAGTACTTC.

This chain uses TRBV7-9 with TRBJ2-7; TRBD2 is a possible D gene (5 bases). CDR1 SEHNR and CDR2 FQNEAQ come from the germline V gene (reference sequence). Trimming took off 5 bases at V and 2 bases at J, with 10 bases between the two ends. This CDR3 contains 13 residues. The CDR3 bases are TGTGCCAGCAGCCAGAGCGGACCCTACGAGCAGTACTTC. This translates into CASSQSGPYEQYF.

The V call is TRBV9, the J call TRBJ1-2; possible D gene TRBD1, 5 bases. This CDR3 is built from 15 residues. The germline V gene has CDR1 SGDLS and CDR2 YYNGEE. Trimming shortened V by 4 bases and J by 2 bases, and 15 bases separated the two germline ends. CDR3 sequence (DNA): TGTGCCAGCAGCACAGACAGTACCCGGAACTATGGCTACACCTTC. Translated: CASSTDSTRNYGYTF.

The rearrangement joins TRBV7-6 to TRBJ2-7; D gene uncertain. Germline V lookup: CDR1 SGHVS, CDR2 FNYEAQ. Deletions cut 0 bases from V and 2 bases from J, with 8 bases between. This CDR3 spans 14 amino acids. The CDR3 nucleotides read TGTGCCAGCAGCTTAGCTGGCAGTCCCTACGAGCAGTACTTC. It codes for CASSLAGSPYEQYF.

This clone was recorded only once. The V gene is TRBV6-6, the J gene TRBJ2-5; TRBD2 might be the D (6 bases). From germline, CDR1 is MNHNY and CDR2 SVGAGI (reference sequence). The V gene lost 5 bases and the J gene lost 3 bases, with 13 bases spanning the gap. The CDR3 extends over 14 amino acids. In nucleotides, the CDR3 is TGTGCCAGCAGTACCACCGGGACTGAAGAGACCCAGTACTTC. Translating it yields CASSTTGTEETQYF.